This T cell receptor beta chain was found in a study of shared clonotypes between healthy human individuals. Study information: The cohort had two women and a few men, ages 18 to 49.

With respect to this clone: The antigen is unknown.

Points from the study as a whole: The represented genetic and exposure-history diversity was limited by the small number of donors.

This CDR3 comprises 16 residues. V was cut by 1 base and J by 7 bases, with 17 bases left in between. Per germline, CDR1 MNHNY and CDR2 SVGAGI (reference sequence). TCRdb's copy holds only in-frame clones and misses some; the assay was immunoSEQ multiplex PCR. The sample has approximately 330,000 clones, more than 60% seen once; the top ten hold about 10%. The chain combines TRBV6-6 with TRBJ2-1; D ambiguous. Material for sequencing was memory CD4+ T cells sorted from blood. Subset of the sample: CD45RA-negative fraction. The TCR sequence derives from a man aged 25-45 years in good health. CDR3: CASSYLVGPGVNEQFF. The CDR3 DNA reads as TGTGCCAGCAGTTACTTGGTGGGCCCCGGCGTTAATGAGCAGTTCTTC.